One and the same sample provided the 21 T cell receptor beta chains below, sequenced in a study of CD8 T cells in ankylosing spondylitis. TCRdb re-called the 5' RACE reads through MiXCR, storing one row per CDR3 protein. The sample has about 340,000 distinct CDR3 sequences, 20% to 25% seen once. The sample comprised blood, either unsorted or a sorted T cell fraction (not recorded which). These receptors all come from a male donor with ankylosing spondylitis or in good health (not recorded which).

This chain uses TRBV6-1 with TRBJ1-2; the D is unclear. The length of the CDR3 is 9 residues. V dropped 5 bases and J dropped 14 bases, with 9 bases sitting between them. Germline V gene lookup returns CDR1 MNHNS and CDR2 SASEGT. The CDR3 reads CASSRSETF. The CDR3 nucleotides read TGTGCCAGCAGTCGTTCCGAAACCTTC.

There are many counts of this clonotype. This sequence joins TRBV11-2 and TRBJ2-7; D might be TRBD1 (5 bases). Trimming stripped 5 bases from V and 4 bases from J, with 12 bases between. The CDR3 contains 13 residues. The germline gives CDR1 SGHAT, CDR2 FQNNGV. The CDR3 sequence: CASSGAGAYEQYF. The CDR3 DNA sequence: TGTGCCAGCAGCGGGGCCGGCGCGTACGAGCAGTACTTC.

This clonotype occurred a few times. This chain joins TRBV7-9 and TRBJ1-1; a possible D gene is TRBD1 (6 bases). Trimming took 5 bases from V and 2 from J, leaving 15 bases between them. Germline V gene sequence: CDR1 SEHNR, CDR2 FQNEAQ (reference sequence). The length of the CDR3 is 15 residues. In DNA, the CDR3 is TGTGCCAGCAGCCCGATCAGAGGGGGAAACACTGAAGCTTTCTTT. Its translation is CASSPIRGGNTEAFF.

CDR3 in DNA: TGTGCCAGCAGTTATAAGGGACAGAATTACGAGCAGTACTTC. It specifies CASSYKGQNYEQYF. J is TRBJ2-7 and V is TRBV6-5, with TRBD1 matching 7 bases. This CDR3 has 14 amino acids. Germline trimming cut 3 bases from V and 4 bases from J; bases unmatched to any gene: 6. The germline V gene encodes CDR1 MNHEY and CDR2 SVGAGI.

This chain links TRBV7-9 with TRBJ2-4; unclear D gene. With 1 base removed from V and 7 bases from J, the gap between germline ends came to 5 bases. The germline gives CDR1 SEHNR, CDR2 FQNEAQ (reference sequence). This CDR3 is 12 amino acids long. This chain's CDR3 is CASSLVGNIQYF. In nucleotides, the CDR3 is TGTGCCAGCAGCTTAGTTGGGAACATTCAGTACTTC.

This clonotype was found a few times. The chain is built from TRBV20-1 and TRBJ2-7; 10 nucleotides match TRBD2. The CDR3 runs 15 residues. Germline V lookup: CDR1 DFQATT, CDR2 SNEGSKA (reference sequence). V shed 6 bases, J shed 2 bases, and the junction held 10 bases outside the gene matches. This CDR3 reads CSASTLAGDTYEQYF. The CDR3 nucleotides read TGCAGTGCCTCGACTCTAGCGGGGGACACCTACGAGCAGTACTTC.

The V and J genes are TRBV4-2 and TRBJ1-6; 8 nucleotides align to TRBD1. In germline, CDR1 is LGHNA, CDR2 YNFKEQ. Trimming cost V 3 bases and J 4 bases; bases outside gene matches: 5. The CDR3 spans 16 residues. The CDR3 protein is CASSQDRAEYNSPLHF. As DNA, the CDR3 is TGTGCCAGCAGCCAGGACAGGGCCGAATATAATTCACCCCTCCACTTT.

In its sample, this clonotype was seen a few times. The chain combines TRBV6-1 with TRBJ2-5; D unclear. Germline V gives CDR1 MNHNS, CDR2 SASEGT. Between the trimmed V and J ends, which lost 4 bases and 5 bases, there was a span of 17 bases. The CDR3 totals 15 residues. Here the CDR3 DNA reads TGTGCCAGCAGTGGGGGTACGACCTCGTGGGAGACCCAGTACTTC. It translates to CASSGGTTSWETQYF.

The rearrangement uses TRBV6-1 and TRBJ2-7, with a weak D call TRBD1 (5 bases). CDR1 MNHNS and CDR2 SASEGT come from the germline V gene. The CDR3 covers 15 residues. V was shortened by 8 bases and J by 1 base, with 18 bases between the two germline ends. The CDR3 loop reads CASGKSADSSYEQYF. In DNA, the CDR3 is TGTGCCAGCGGAAAGAGTGCTGACAGTTCCTACGAGCAGTACTTC.

This clonotype occurred a few times. The CDR3 sequence: CSVVSDTYEQYF. The CDR3 DNA follows: TGCAGCGTTGTATCGGATACCTACGAGCAGTACTTC. The chain recombines TRBV29-1 with TRBJ2-7; D gene ambiguous. The germline CDR1 and CDR2 sequences are SQVTM and ANQGSEA. The CDR3 is 12 amino acids. With 4 bases removed from V and 2 bases from J, the gap between germline ends came to 9 bases.

This clonotype came up a few times. The chain is built from TRBV28 and TRBJ1-5; D gene ambiguous. CDR1 is MDHEN and CDR2 is SYDVKM in the germline V gene. V was cut by 5 bases and J by 3 bases, with 20 bases left in between. The CDR3 contains 17 residues. The CDR3 DNA is TGTGCCAGCAGTCCCAGCCTTTACGTGACACCCAATCAGCCCCAGCATTTT. Translated: CASSPSLYVTPNQPQHF.

This clonotype was seen ten or more times. The chain combines TRBV15 with TRBJ1-5; 7 bases match TRBD1. V lost 3 bases to trimming and J lost 4 bases; unmatched junction nucleotides: 3. The CDR3 has 14 amino acids. The V gene's germline CDR1 is LNHNV and CDR2 YYDKDF (reference sequence). CDR3 region: CATSSGTENQPQHF. In DNA, the CDR3 is TGTGCCACCAGCAGCGGGACAGAAAATCAGCCCCAGCATTTT.

This clonotype was counted only a few times. V is TRBV29-1 and J is TRBJ2-2; the D gene could be TRBD1 or TRBD2 (6 bases each). Germline loops: CDR1 SQVTM, CDR2 ANQGSEA. There are 14 residues in the CDR3. The V and J ends lost 6 bases and 1 base respectively, with 12 bases between them. CDR3 residues: CSVVGGGNTGELFF. The CDR3 DNA sequence: TGCAGCGTCGTAGGGGGAGGGAACACCGGGGAGCTGTTTTTT.

The rearrangement links TRBV7-9 to TRBJ2-5; D is unresolved. V was clipped by 5 bases and J by 4 bases, with 14 bases between them. The length of the CDR3 is 14 residues. Germline CDR1 reads SEHNR; CDR2 reads FQNEAQ (reference sequence). In DNA, the CDR3 is TGTGCCAGCAGCCAAAGGGTCCCTCGAGAGACCCAGTACTTC. This codes for CASSQRVPRETQYF.

The chain carries TRBV2 and TRBJ1-1; a weak D match, TRBD1 (6 bases). CDR3 length: 14 amino acids. Per the germline V gene, CDR1 is SNHLY and CDR2 is FYNNEI. The V gene lost 2 bases and the J gene lost 2 bases, with 9 bases spanning the gap. The CDR3 sequence: CASSETGQNTEAFF. In nucleotides, the CDR3 is TGTGCCAGCAGTGAAACAGGGCAAAACACTGAAGCTTTCTTT.

The chain uses TRBV7-9 and TRBJ1-6; no clear D gene. There are 15 residues in the CDR3. Trimming removed 7 bases from V and 8 bases from J, with 18 bases in between. From germline, CDR1 is SEHNR and CDR2 FQNEAQ (reference sequence). CDR3 region: CASTEPEEDYSPLHF. Here the CDR3 DNA reads TGTGCCAGCACCGAACCGGAGGAGGACTATTCACCCCTCCACTTT.

The chain joins TRBV4-1 to TRBJ1-6; 8 nucleotides match TRBD1. Germline values: CDR1 MGHRA, CDR2 YSYEKL. The CDR3 is made up of 15 amino acids. V lost 0 bases to trimming and J lost 11 bases; unmatched junction nucleotides: 6. Written as DNA, the CDR3 is TGCGCCAGCAGCCAAGAACAGGGGGAAAGGGCACCCCTCCACTTT. Encoded protein: CASSQEQGERAPLHF.

V usage is TRBV2 and J usage is TRBJ2-2; 13 bases are a match to TRBD2. The V gene's germline CDR1 is SNHLY and CDR2 FYNNEI. V shed 11 bases and J 2 bases; nucleotides not matched to a gene: 17. This CDR3 has 19 amino acids. CDR3 region: CAFRGGLAGAISNTGELFF. CDR3 in DNA: TGTGCCTTCAGGGGCGGACTAGCGGGGGCCATATCAAACACCGGGGAGCTGTTTTTT.

This clonotype was detected a few times. This chain connects TRBV4-2 to TRBJ2-3; 7 nucleotides line up with TRBD2. In germline, CDR1 is LGHNA, CDR2 YNFKEQ. There are 13 residues in the CDR3. With V trimmed by 4 bases and J by 6 bases, 4 bases remained unmatched. CDR3 region: CASSPGTMDTQYF. The CDR3 DNA reads TGTGCCAGCAGCCCAGGGACTATGGATACGCAGTATTTT.

The chain recombines TRBV4-1 with TRBJ2-7, with D maybe TRBD1 (6 bases). Looked up from germline, CDR1 is MGHRA and CDR2 is YSYEKL. Trimming left V 1 base short and J 1 base short, with 14 bases between. The CDR3 length is 16 residues. This CDR3 reads CASSQAYTTGSYEQYF. For the CDR3, the DNA is TGCGCCAGCAGCCAAGCTTATACTACAGGGTCCTACGAGCAGTACTTC.

This chain uses TRBV20-1 with TRBJ2-3; D remains unclear. CDR3 length: 15 amino acids. The ends were cut back, 6 bases at V and 2 bases at J, with 18 bases in the middle. Germline CDR1 and CDR2: DFQATT and SNEGSKA (reference sequence). Written as DNA, the CDR3 is TGCAGTGCCTGTGTTCACCAGGAAAACACAGATACGCAGTATTTT. Its translation is CSACVHQENTDTQYF.